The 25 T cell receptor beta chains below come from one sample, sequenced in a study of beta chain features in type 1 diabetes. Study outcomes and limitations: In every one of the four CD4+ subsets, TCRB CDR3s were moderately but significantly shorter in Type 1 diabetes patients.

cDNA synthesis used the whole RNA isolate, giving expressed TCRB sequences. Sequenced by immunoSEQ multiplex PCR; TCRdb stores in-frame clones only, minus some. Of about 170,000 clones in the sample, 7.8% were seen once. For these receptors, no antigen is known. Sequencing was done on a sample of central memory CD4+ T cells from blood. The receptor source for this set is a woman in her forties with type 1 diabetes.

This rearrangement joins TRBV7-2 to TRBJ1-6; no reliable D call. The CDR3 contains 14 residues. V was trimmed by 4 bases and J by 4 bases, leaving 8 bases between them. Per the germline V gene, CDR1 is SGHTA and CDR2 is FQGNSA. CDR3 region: CASSSRLYNSPLHF. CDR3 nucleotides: TGTGCCAGCAGCTCCAGGTTATATAATTCACCCCTCCACTTT.

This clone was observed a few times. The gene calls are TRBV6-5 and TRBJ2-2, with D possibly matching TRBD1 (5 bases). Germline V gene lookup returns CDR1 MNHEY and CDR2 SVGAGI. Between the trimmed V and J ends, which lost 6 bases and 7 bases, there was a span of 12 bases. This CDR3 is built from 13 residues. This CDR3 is CASSSGFRGELFF. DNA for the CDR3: TGTGCCAGCAGCTCAGGGTTCCGCGGGGAGCTGTTTTTT.

Here the CDR3 reads CASSSQGQGARGYTF. In DNA, the CDR3 is TGCGCCAGCAGCTCCCAGGGACAGGGGGCTCGAGGCTACACCTTC. V usage is TRBV5-1 and J usage is TRBJ1-2; 12 nucleotides line up with TRBD1. Germline CDR1 is SGHRS and CDR2 is YFSETQ. The CDR3 runs 15 residues. V lost 3 bases, J lost 8 bases, and 8 bases stayed unmatched.

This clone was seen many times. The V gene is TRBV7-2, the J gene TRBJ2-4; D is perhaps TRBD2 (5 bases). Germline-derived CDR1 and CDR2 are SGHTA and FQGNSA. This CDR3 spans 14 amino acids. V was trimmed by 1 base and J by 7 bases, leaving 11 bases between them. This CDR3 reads CASSLGVSSNIQYF. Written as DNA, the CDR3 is TGTGCCAGCAGCTTAGGAGTGTCTAGCAACATTCAGTACTTC.

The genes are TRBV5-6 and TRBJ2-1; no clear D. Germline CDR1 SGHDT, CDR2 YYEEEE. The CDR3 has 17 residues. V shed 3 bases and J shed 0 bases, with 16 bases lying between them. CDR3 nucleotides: TGTGCCAGCAGCTCCTACCTGGCGGCGAGCTCCTACAATGAGCAGTTCTTC. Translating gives CASSSYLAASSYNEQFF.

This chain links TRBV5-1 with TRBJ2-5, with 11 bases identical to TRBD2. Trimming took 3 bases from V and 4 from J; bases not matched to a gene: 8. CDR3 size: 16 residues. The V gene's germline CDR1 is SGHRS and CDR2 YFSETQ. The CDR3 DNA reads TGCGCCAGCAGCTCGCTCCCCCTAGCGGGAGGAGAGACCCAGTACTTC. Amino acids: CASSSLPLAGGETQYF.

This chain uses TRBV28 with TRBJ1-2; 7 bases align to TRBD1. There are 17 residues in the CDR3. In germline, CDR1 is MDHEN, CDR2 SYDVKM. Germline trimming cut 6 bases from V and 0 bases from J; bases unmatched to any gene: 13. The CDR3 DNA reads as TGTGCCAGCAGGGAGGAGGGGGCGTCGGGGTCTAACTATGGCTACACCTTC. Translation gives CASREEGASGSNYGYTF.

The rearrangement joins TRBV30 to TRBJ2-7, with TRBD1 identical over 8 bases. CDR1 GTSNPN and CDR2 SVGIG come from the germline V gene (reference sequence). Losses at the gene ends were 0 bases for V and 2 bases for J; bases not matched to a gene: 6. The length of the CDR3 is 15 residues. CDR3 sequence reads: CAWSVLGQGAYEQYF. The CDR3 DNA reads TGTGCCTGGAGTGTACTAGGACAGGGTGCCTACGAGCAGTACTTC.

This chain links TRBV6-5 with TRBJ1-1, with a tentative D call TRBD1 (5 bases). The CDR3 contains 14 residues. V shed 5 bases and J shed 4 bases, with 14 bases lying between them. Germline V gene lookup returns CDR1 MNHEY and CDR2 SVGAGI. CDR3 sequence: CASSTESQGTEAFF. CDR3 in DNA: TGTGCCAGCAGTACCGAGAGCCAGGGCACTGAAGCTTTCTTT.

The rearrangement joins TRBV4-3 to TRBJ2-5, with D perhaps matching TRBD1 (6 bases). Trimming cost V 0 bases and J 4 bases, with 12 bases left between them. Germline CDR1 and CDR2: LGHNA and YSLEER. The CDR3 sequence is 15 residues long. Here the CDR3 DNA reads TGCGCCAGCAGCCAAGAAATGACAGGTTTAGAGACCCAGTACTTC. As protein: CASSQEMTGLETQYF.

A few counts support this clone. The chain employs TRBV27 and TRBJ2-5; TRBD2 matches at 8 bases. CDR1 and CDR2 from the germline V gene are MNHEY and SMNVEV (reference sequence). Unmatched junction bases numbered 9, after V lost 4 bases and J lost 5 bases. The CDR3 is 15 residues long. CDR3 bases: TGTGCCAGCAGTTCCTGGACCCCGGGAGGGGAGACCCAGTACTTC. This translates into CASSSWTPGGETQYF.

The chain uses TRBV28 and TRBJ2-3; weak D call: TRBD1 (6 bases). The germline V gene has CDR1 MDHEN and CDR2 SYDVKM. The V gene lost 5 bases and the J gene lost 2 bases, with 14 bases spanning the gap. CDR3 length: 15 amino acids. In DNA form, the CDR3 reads TGTGCCAGCAGTCCCCCCGACAGGCACACAGATACGCAGTATTTT. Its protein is CASSPPDRHTDTQYF.

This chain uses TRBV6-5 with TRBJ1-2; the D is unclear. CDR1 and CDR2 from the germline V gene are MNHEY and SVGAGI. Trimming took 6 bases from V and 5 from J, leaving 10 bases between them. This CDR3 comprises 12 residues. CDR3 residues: CASSSGLYGYTF. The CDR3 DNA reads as TGTGCCAGCAGCTCGGGATTGTATGGCTACACCTTC.

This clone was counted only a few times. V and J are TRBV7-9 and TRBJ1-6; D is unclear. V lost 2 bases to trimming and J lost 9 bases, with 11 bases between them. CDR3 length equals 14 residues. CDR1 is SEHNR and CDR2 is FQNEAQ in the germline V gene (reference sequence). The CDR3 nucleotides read TGTGCCAGCAGCTTACTGGGCGACGGTTCACCCCTCCACTTT. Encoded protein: CASSLLGDGSPLHF.

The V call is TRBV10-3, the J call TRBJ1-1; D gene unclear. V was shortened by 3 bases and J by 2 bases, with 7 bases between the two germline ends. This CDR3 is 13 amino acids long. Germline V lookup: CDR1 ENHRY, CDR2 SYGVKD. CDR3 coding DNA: TGTGCCATCAGTGAACAGTACAACACTGAAGCTTTCTTT. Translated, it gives CAISEQYNTEAFF.

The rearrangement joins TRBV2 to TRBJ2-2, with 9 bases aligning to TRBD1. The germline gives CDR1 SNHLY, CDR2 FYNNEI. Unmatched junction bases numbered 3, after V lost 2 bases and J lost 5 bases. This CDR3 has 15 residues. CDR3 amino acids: CASSELGQGTGELFF. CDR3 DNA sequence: TGTGCCAGCAGTGAACTGGGACAGGGTACCGGGGAGCTGTTTTTT.

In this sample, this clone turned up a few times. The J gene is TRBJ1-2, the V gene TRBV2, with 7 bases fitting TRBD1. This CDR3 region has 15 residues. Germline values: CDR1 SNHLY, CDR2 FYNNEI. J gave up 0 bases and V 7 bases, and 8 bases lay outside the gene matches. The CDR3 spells CASITDRVANYGYTF. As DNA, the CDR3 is TGTGCCAGCATTACCGACAGGGTAGCTAACTATGGCTACACCTTC.

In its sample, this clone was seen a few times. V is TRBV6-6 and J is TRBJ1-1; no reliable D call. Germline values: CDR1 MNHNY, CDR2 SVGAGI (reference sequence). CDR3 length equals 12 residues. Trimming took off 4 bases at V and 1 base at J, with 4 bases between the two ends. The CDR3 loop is CASSFGNTEAFF. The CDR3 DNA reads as TGTGCCAGCAGTTTCGGGAACACTGAAGCTTTCTTT.

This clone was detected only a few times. CDR3 sequence: CASSIRTSGRTDTQYF. CDR3 DNA: TGTGCCAGCAGCATCCGGACTAGCGGGAGGACAGATACGCAGTATTTT. The rearrangement uses TRBV7-3 and TRBJ2-3; TRBD2 matches at 14 bases. CDR3 length equals 16 residues. Germline-derived CDR1 and CDR2 are SGHTA and FQGTGA. V lost 5 bases, J lost 3 bases, and 4 bases stayed unmatched.

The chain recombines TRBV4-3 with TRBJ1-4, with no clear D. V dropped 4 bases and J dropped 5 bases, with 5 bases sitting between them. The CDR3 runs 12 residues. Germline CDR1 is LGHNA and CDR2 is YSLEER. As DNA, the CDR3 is TGCGCCAGCAGCCGGGAGAATGAAAAACTGTTTTTT. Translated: CASSRENEKLFF.

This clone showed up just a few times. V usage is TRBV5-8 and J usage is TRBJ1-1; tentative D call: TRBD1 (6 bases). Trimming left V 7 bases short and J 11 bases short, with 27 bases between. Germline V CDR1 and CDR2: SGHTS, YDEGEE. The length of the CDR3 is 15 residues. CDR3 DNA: TGTGCCAGCGGATTTACAGGGATTGCGACTCTGAAGGCTTTCTTT. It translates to CASGFTGIATLKAFF.

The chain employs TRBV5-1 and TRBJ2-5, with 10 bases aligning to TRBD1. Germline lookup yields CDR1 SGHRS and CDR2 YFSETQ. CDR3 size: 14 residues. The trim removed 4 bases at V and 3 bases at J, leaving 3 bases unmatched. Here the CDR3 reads CASSPGTGEETQYF. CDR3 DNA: TGCGCCAGCAGCCCGGGGACAGGGGAAGAGACCCAGTACTTC. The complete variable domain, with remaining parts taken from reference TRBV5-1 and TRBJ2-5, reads KAGVTQTPRYLIKTRGQQVTLSCSPISGHRSVSWYQQTPGQGLQFLFEYFSETQRNKGNFPGRFSGRQFSNSRSEMNVSTLELGDSALYLCASSPGTGEETQYFGPGTRLLVL.

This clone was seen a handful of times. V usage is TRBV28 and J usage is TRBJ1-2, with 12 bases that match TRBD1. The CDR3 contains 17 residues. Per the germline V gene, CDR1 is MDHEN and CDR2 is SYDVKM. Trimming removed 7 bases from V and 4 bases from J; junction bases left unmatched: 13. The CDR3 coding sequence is TGTGCCAGCACCTACTCCGGGACAGGGGGCGAACCCTATGGCTACACCTTC. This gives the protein CASTYSGTGGEPYGYTF.

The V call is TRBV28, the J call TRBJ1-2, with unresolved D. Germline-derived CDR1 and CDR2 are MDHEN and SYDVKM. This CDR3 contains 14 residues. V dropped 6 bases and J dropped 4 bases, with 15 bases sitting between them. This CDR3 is CASSTLPSSYGYTF. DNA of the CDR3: TGTGCCAGCAGCACCCTGCCCTCGAGCTATGGCTACACCTTC.

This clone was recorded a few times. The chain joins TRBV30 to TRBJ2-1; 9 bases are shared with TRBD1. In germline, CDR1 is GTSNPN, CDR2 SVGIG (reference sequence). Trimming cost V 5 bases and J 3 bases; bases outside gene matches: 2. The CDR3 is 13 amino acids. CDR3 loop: CAWGTGYYNEQFF. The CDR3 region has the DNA TGTGCCTGGGGGACAGGGTACTACAATGAGCAGTTCTTC.